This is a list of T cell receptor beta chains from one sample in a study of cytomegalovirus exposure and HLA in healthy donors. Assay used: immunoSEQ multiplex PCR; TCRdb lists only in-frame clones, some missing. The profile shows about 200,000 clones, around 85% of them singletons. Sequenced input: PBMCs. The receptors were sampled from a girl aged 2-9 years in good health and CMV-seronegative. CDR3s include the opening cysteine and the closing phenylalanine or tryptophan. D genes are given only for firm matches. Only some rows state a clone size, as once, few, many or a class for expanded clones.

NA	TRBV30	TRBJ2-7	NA	CAWSVRGAVEQYF	TGTGCCTGGAGTGTACGTGGTGCGGTCGAGCAGTACTTC
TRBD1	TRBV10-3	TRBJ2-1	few	CAISERTGQNEQFF	TGTGCCATCAGTGAGAGGACAGGGCAGAATGAGCAGTTCTTC
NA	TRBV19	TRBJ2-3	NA	CASRYEDTQYF	TGTGCCAGTCGATACGAGGATACGCAGTATTTT
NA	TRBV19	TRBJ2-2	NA	CASSYAGYTGELFF	TGTGCCAGTAGTTATGCAGGCTACACCGGGGAGCTGTTTTTT
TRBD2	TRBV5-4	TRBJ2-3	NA	CASSPGLAGGYRTDTQYF	TGTGCCAGCAGCCCCGGACTAGCGGGAGGGTATCGCACAGATACGCAGTATTTT
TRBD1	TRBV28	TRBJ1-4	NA	CASSPQGAANEKLFF	TGTGCCAGCAGTCCTCAGGGGGCAGCTAATGAAAAACTGTTTTTT
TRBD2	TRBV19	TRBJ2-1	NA	CASSPGGGSYNEQFF	TGTGCCAGTAGTCCTGGGGGGGGGTCCTACAATGAGCAGTTCTTC
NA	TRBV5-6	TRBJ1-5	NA	CASSLAGGVNQPQHF	TGTGCCAGCAGCTTGGCCGGGGGGGTGAATCAGCCCCAGCATTTT
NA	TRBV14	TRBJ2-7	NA	CASSPGGAGPRYEQYF	TGTGCCAGCTCTCCCGGTGGGGCGGGACCACGCTACGAGCAGTACTTC
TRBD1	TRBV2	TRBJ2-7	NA	CASSVYRGYEQYF	TGTGCCAGCAGTGTCTACAGGGGATACGAGCAGTACTTC
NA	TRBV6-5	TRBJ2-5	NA	CASSLYRGSGETQYF	TGTGCCAGCAGCCTCTACAGGGGAAGCGGGGAGACCCAGTACTTC
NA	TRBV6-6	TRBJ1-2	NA	CATLLGGSGYTF	TGTGCAACTCTCTTGGGAGGGTCTGGCTACACCTTC
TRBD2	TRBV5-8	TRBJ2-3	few	CASSTSGRGSTQYF	TGTGCCAGCAGTACTAGCGGGAGGGGATCAACGCAGTATTTT
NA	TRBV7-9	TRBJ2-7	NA	CASSPSYRDEQYF	TGTGCCAGCAGCCCAAGCTACAGGGACGAGCAGTACTTC
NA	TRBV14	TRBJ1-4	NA	CASSQEAGGPGEKLFF	TGTGCCAGCAGCCAAGAGGCGGGGGGCCCGGGCGAAAAACTGTTTTTT
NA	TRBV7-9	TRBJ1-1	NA	CASSLGAGDEAFF	TGTGCCAGCAGCTTAGGTGCAGGGGATGAAGCTTTCTTT
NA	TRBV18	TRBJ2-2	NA	CASSPPADTGELFF	TGTGCCAGCTCACCACCGGCAGACACCGGGGAGCTGTTTTTT
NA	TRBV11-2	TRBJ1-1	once	CASTSTLNTEAFF	TGTGCCAGCACCTCAACACTGAACACTGAAGCTTTCTTT
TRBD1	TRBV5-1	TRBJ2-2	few	CASSPWDRGTGELFF	TGCGCCAGCAGCCCATGGGACAGGGGTACCGGGGAGCTGTTTTTT
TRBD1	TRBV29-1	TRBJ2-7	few	CTRAGTEKTILYEQYF	TGCACCCGGGCTGGGACAGAAAAAACCATCCTTTACGAGCAGTACTTC
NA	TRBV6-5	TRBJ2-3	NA	CASSYSPGSDTQYF	TGTGCCAGCAGTTACTCTCCAGGGTCGGATACGCAGTATTTT
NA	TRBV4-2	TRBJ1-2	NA	CASSLLRWGDYGYTF	TGTGCCAGCAGCCTTTTAAGGTGGGGGGACTATGGCTACACCTTC
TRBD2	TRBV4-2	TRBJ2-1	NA	CASSRRTSGYNEQFF	TGTGCCAGCAGCCGTCGGACTAGCGGCTACAATGAGCAGTTCTTC
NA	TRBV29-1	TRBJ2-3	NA	CSVEVGGPDTQYF	TGCAGCGTTGAGGTCGGTGGTCCAGATACGCAGTATTTT
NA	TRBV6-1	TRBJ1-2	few	CASSEAGIYGYTF	TGTGCCAGCAGTGAAGCGGGCATCTATGGCTACACCTTC
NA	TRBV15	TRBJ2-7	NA	CATSREGAYEQYF	TGTGCCACCAGCAGAGAGGGCGCCTACGAGCAGTACTTC
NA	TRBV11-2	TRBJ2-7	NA	CASSPVGEHRDEQYF	TGTGCCAGCAGCCCCGTAGGGGAACATCGGGACGAGCAGTACTTC
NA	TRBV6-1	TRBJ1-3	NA	CASTETVGNTIYF	TGTGCCAGCACCGAAACAGTGGGAAACACCATATATTTT
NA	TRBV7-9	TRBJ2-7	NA	CASSFTGTFGSSYEQYF	TGTGCCAGCAGCTTTACCGGGACATTTGGAAGCTCCTACGAGCAGTACTTC
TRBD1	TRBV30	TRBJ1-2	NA	CAWSPPTGWDGYTF	TGTGCCTGGAGTCCACCGACAGGGTGGGATGGCTACACCTTC
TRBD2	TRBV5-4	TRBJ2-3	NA	CASTPGGEPSTDTQYF	TGTGCCAGCACCCCGGGGGGGGAACCTAGCACAGATACGCAGTATTTT
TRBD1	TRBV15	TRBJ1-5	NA	CATSREGTGVQPQHF	TGTGCCACCAGCAGAGAGGGGACAGGGGTCCAGCCCCAGCATTTT
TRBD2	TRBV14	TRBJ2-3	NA	CASSQEDLGAGGVGVTQYF	TGTGCCAGCAGCCAAGAGGATCTGGGGGCGGGAGGGGTCGGGGTTACGCAGTATTTT
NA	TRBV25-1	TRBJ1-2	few	CANLGQNYGYTF	TGTGCCAACCTTGGACAAAACTATGGCTACACCTTC
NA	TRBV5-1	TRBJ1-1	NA	CASSLGGRWDTEAFF	TGCGCCAGCAGCTTGGGGGGGCGATGGGACACTGAAGCTTTCTTT
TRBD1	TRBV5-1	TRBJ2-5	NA	CASSWTGEQETQYF	TGCGCCAGCAGCTGGACAGGGGAGCAAGAGACCCAGTACTTC
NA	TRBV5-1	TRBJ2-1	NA	CASSPSSGSYNEQFF	TGCGCCAGCAGCCCTTCTAGTGGCTCCTACAATGAGCAGTTCTTC
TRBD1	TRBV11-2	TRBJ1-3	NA	CASSLWDRFDTIYF	TGTGCCAGCAGCTTGTGGGACAGGTTCGACACCATATATTTT
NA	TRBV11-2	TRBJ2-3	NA	CASTPGGPTDTQYF	TGTGCCAGCACCCCGGGGGGCCCCACAGATACGCAGTATTTT
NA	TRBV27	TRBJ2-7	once	CASSLSGDYEQYF	TGTGCCAGCAGTCTCTCAGGGGACTACGAGCAGTACTTC
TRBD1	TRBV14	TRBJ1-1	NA	CASSQRQGVFTEAFF	TGTGCCAGCAGCCAGCGACAGGGCGTTTTCACTGAAGCTTTCTTT
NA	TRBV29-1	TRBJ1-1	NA	CSVVLGTKNTEAFF	TGCAGCGTAGTGCTTGGGACAAAGAACACTGAAGCTTTCTTT
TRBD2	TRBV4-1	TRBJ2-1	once	CASSQGIAGGSSFF	TGCGCCAGCAGCCAAGGAATAGCGGGGGGGTCATCGTTCTTC
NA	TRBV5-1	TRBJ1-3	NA	CASSLDSSGNTIYF	TGCGCCAGCAGCTTAGACAGCTCTGGAAACACCATATATTTT
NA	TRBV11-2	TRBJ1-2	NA	CASSFPRGDYGYTF	TGTGCCAGCAGCTTCCCCAGGGGAGACTATGGCTACACCTTC
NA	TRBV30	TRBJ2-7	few	CAWIPWGGLYEQYF	TGTGCCTGGATACCCTGGGGGGGGCTCTACGAGCAGTACTTC
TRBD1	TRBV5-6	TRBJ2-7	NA	CASSFRSLQGGMEQYF	TGTGCCAGCAGCTTCAGGTCGCTACAGGGGGGAATGGAGCAGTACTTC
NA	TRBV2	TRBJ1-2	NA	CATTQGNGYTF	TGTGCCACTACCCAGGGGAATGGCTACACCTTC
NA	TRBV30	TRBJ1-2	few	CAWSEGKFGYGYTF	TGTGCCTGGAGTGAGGGGAAGTTTGGCTATGGCTACACCTTC
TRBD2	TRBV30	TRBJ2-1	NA	CAWGGLAGTYNEQFF	TGTGCCTGGGGGGGACTAGCGGGAACCTACAATGAGCAGTTCTTC
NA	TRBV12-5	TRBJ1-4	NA	CASGIGTYNEKLFF	TGTGCTAGTGGTATCGGGACTTATAATGAAAAACTGTTTTTT
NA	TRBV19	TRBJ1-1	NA	CASTEGGLIAFF	TGTGCCAGTACCGAGGGGGGGCTGATAGCTTTCTTT
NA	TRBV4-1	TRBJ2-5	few	CASSQSSGWETQYF	TGCGCCAGCAGCCAAAGCTCAGGGTGGGAGACCCAGTACTTC
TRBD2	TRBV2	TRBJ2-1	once	CASSPGTSGGNEQFF	TGTGCCAGCAGTCCCGGGACTAGCGGGGGGAATGAGCAGTTCTTC
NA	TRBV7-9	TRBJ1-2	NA	CSSSLDSYGYTF	TGTTCCAGCAGCTTAGACTCCTATGGCTACACCTTC
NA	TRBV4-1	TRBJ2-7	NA	CASSHQGYEQYF	TGCGCCAGCAGCCACCAGGGGTACGAGCAGTACTTC
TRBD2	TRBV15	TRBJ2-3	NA	CATSRGAGGEDTQYF	TGTGCCACCAGCAGGGGGGCGGGGGGCGAGGATACGCAGTATTTT